These 26 T cell receptor beta chains originate from one sample sequenced in a study of cytomegalovirus exposure and HLA in healthy donors (dated by TCRdb to about 2017). Libraries were made using the immunoSEQ multiplex PCR assay. For the multiplex PCR, a mixture combining 60 forward primers for TCR Vbeta segments and 13 reverse primers for TCR Jbeta segments was used. Sourced from immuneACCESS, this table was stored by TCRdb with only in-frame sequences that have V and J called. A share of the clones is absent; for the studies checked, an unresolved V gene accounts for under half, and the remainder has no known explanation. A total of around 90,000 clones appear in this sample, approximately 60% of them only once. The biggest ten clones account for about 6.3% of the sample. The sample was PBMCs. The source of these receptors is a boy between 10 and 17 years old in good health and CMV-seropositive.

The chain has TRBV2 and TRBJ2-5; 9 nucleotides agree with TRBD2. The CDR3 loop spans 15 amino acids. Germline CDR1 and CDR2: SNHLY and FYNNEI. Trimming took 6 bases from V and 7 from J; bases not matched to a gene: 12. This CDR3 is CASRLAGPHVATQYF. The CDR3 bases are TGTGCCAGCAGGCTAGCGGGGCCTCATGTTGCGACCCAGTACTTC.

The chain joins TRBV27 to TRBJ1-1; D remains unclear. Trimming shortened V by 6 bases and J by 1 base, and 9 bases separated the two germline ends. CDR1 is MNHEY, CDR2 SMNVEV, per germline (reference sequence). This CDR3 comprises 13 residues. The CDR3 coding sequence is TGTGCCAGCAGGAGATTTGGGAACACTGAAGCTTTCTTT. Residues: CASRRFGNTEAFF.

The chain has TRBV5-4 and TRBJ1-1, with 10 bases lining up with TRBD1. CDR3 length: 14 residues. CDR1 and CDR2 (germline): SGHNT, YYREEE (reference sequence). With 3 bases clipped from V and 3 bases from J, the junction kept 2 bases outside the gene matches. For the CDR3, the DNA is TGTGCCAGCAGCTATGGACAGGGGGACACTGAAGCTTTCTTT. It codes for CASSYGQGDTEAFF. The full variable domain, rest sourced from reference TRBV5-4 and TRBJ1-1, is ETGVTQSPTHLIKTRGQQVTLRCSSQSGHNTVSWYQQALGQGPQFIFQYYREEENGRGNFPPRFSGLQFPNYSSELNVNALELDDSALYLCASSYGQGDTEAFFGQGTRLTVV.

This clone has a handful of counts. CDR3 amino acids: CASSLSPLETQYF. The CDR3 nucleotides read TGTGCCAGCAGCTTATCCCCGTTAGAGACCCAGTACTTC. The chain is built from TRBV5-4 and TRBJ2-5, with D unresolved. This CDR3 is built from 13 residues. With 2 bases removed from V and 4 bases from J, the gap between germline ends came to 9 bases. CDR1 and CDR2 (germline): SGHNT, YYREEE (reference sequence).

The chain uses TRBV25-1 and TRBJ1-3, with 8 bases lining up with TRBD1. Germline values: CDR1 MGHDK, CDR2 SYGVNS. This CDR3 is built from 15 residues. The V gene end was trimmed by 5 bases and the J gene end by 3 bases; junction bases not matched to a gene: 6. DNA for the CDR3: TGTGCCAGCAGTAAGGCAGGGGGCTTTGGAAACACCATATATTTT. It encodes CASSKAGGFGNTIYF.

V is TRBV4-3 and J is TRBJ2-3; the match to TRBD2 covers 7 bases. This CDR3 has 17 amino acids. CDR1 is LGHNA and CDR2 is YSLEER in the germline V gene. The trim removed 6 bases at V and 9 bases at J, leaving 21 bases unmatched. The CDR3 loop is CASSLMFAGEVVRTQYF. For the CDR3, the DNA is TGCGCCAGCAGTCTGATGTTTGCGGGAGAGGTCGTGAGAACGCAGTATTTT.

A single count supports this clone. CDR3 DNA: TGTGCCAGCAGTGTTCGTCCAGGGGGCATCACTGAAGCTTTCTTT. Protein: CASSVRPGGITEAFF. The chain recombines TRBV2 with TRBJ1-1; TRBD1 matches 8 bases. The CDR3 runs 15 residues. The V and J ends lost 4 bases and 4 bases, in that order; junction bases with no gene match: 8. In germline, CDR1 is SNHLY, CDR2 FYNNEI.

The chain is built from TRBV5-6 and TRBJ1-2; 8 bases map to TRBD1. Germline values: CDR1 SGHDT, CDR2 YYEEEE. The V segment lost 3 bases and the J segment 6 bases; nucleotides outside the gene matches: 1. This CDR3 spans 12 amino acids. CDR3 sequence: CASSWTGNGYTF. CDR3 bases: TGTGCCAGCAGCTGGACAGGGAATGGCTACACCTTC.

This clone was recorded a few times. This rearrangement joins TRBV2 to TRBJ1-4, with D unclear. Trimming left V 5 bases short and J 7 bases short, with 17 bases between. Germline V gene lookup returns CDR1 SNHLY and CDR2 FYNNEI. The CDR3 extends over 15 amino acids. CDR3: CASSQTGGLGEKLFF. DNA for the CDR3: TGTGCCAGCAGTCAGACGGGCGGACTGGGTGAAAAACTGTTTTTT.

The chain couples TRBV5-4 to TRBJ1-1; no firm D call. Trimming pared 2 bases from V and 0 bases from J, leaving 11 bases between. The CDR3 spans 15 residues. Germline lookup yields CDR1 SGHNT and CDR2 YYREEE (reference sequence). The CDR3 sequence: CASSFPTGVNTEAFF. CDR3 sequence (DNA): TGTGCCAGCAGCTTTCCGACCGGGGTGAACACTGAAGCTTTCTTT.

This chain joins TRBV6-6 and TRBJ2-2; D unresolved. CDR3 length equals 14 residues. Between the trimmed V and J ends, which lost 2 bases and 3 bases, there was a span of 7 bases. CDR1 MNHNY and CDR2 SVGAGI come from the germline V gene (reference sequence). The CDR3 spells CASSYGLYTGELFF. The CDR3, as DNA: TGTGCCAGCAGTTACGGGCTATACACCGGGGAGCTGTTTTTT.

This chain joins TRBV18 and TRBJ2-7; D ambiguous. Between the trimmed V and J ends, which lost 0 bases and 3 bases, there was a span of 9 bases. From germline, CDR1 is KGHSH and CDR2 LQKENI. This CDR3 region has 14 residues. The CDR3 protein is CASSPPKSRYEQYF. CDR3 coding DNA: TGTGCCAGCTCACCACCCAAGAGCCGCTACGAGCAGTACTTC.

The chain uses TRBV21-1 and TRBJ2-1; no check of the table's D call, TRBD1, against the DNA was made. TRBV21-1 is given as a pseudogene. The CDR3 totals 14 residues. The CDR3 nucleotides read TGTGCCAGCAGCAAAACAGCAGAGAATAATGAGCAGTTCTTC. It translates to CASSKTAENNEQFF.

The V and J genes are TRBV18 and TRBJ1-1; 9 positions match TRBD1. Trimming cost V 4 bases and J 5 bases; bases outside gene matches: 8. This CDR3 contains 15 residues. Germline loops: CDR1 KGHSH, CDR2 LQKENI. CDR3 sequence reads: CASSLTGQGGTEAFF. The CDR3 DNA reads as TGTGCCAGCTCACTAACGGGACAGGGAGGAACTGAAGCTTTCTTT.

In its sample, this clone was seen a few times. The chain is built from TRBV7-3 and TRBJ2-2; D gene unclear. The germline V and J ends were trimmed by 5 bases and 5 bases, with 18 bases remaining between them. Per the germline V gene, CDR1 is SGHTA and CDR2 is FQGTGA. The CDR3 is made up of 16 amino acids. As DNA, the CDR3 is TGTGCCAGCAGCCCCCCGGGTCAGTCAGTGACCGGGGAGCTGTTTTTT. This codes for CASSPPGQSVTGELFF. Together with reference TRBV7-3 and TRBJ2-2, the CDR3 gives the full variable domain: GAGVSQTPSNKVTEKGKYVELRCDPISGHTALYWYRQSLGQGPEFLIYFQGTGAADDSGLPNDRFFAVRPEGSVSTLKIQRTERGDSAVYLCASSPPGQSVTGELFFGEGSRLTVL.

The CDR3, as DNA: TGTGCCAGCAGGCCTAGCGGGGGGATCATGTACGAGCAGTACTTC. Residues: CASRPSGGIMYEQYF. This chain uses TRBV6-5 with TRBJ2-7; 11 bases line up with TRBD2. CDR1 is MNHEY, CDR2 SVGAGI, per germline. V was clipped by 6 bases and J by 4 bases; unmatched bases: 8. The CDR3 spans 15 residues.

This clone was counted only a few times. The chain joins TRBV6-6 to TRBJ1-1; D remains ambiguous. V shed 8 bases and J shed 0 bases, with 13 bases lying between them. The CDR3 is made up of 14 amino acids. Germline CDR1 and CDR2: MNHNY and SVGAGI (reference sequence). Here the CDR3 reads CASERINMNTEAFF. The CDR3 DNA follows: TGTGCCAGCGAGCGGATAAATATGAACACTGAAGCTTTCTTT.

The genes are TRBV6-6 and TRBJ2-5; D is unclear. Germline-derived CDR1 and CDR2 are MNHNY and SVGAGI (reference sequence). V was cut by 6 bases and J by 1 base, with 9 bases left in between. This CDR3 comprises 13 residues. CDR3 DNA sequence: TGTGCCAGCAGCCAGGTCCCCCAAGAGACCCAGTACTTC. It codes for CASSQVPQETQYF.

The V gene is TRBV30, the J gene TRBJ1-6; D not resolved. V gave up 0 bases and J gave up 5 bases, with 8 bases separating them. The CDR3 length is 14 residues. From germline, CDR1 is GTSNPN and CDR2 SVGIG (reference sequence). The CDR3 coding sequence is TGTGCCTGGAGTGTACGGTTGGATAATTCACCCCTCCACTTT. Its protein is CAWSVRLDNSPLHF.

The chain employs TRBV7-6 and TRBJ1-2; D unresolved. CDR1 is SGHVS, CDR2 FNYEAQ, per germline. CDR3 size: 13 residues. Deletions cut 5 bases from V and 7 bases from J, with 14 bases between. The CDR3 spells CASSPSEGSGYTF. Written as DNA, the CDR3 is TGTGCCAGCAGCCCAAGCGAGGGAAGTGGCTACACCTTC.

This rearrangement joins TRBV5-1 to TRBJ2-3, with 14 bases lining up with TRBD2. The CDR3 loop spans 17 amino acids. V was clipped by 1 base and J by 6 bases; unmatched bases: 7. Germline V gene data show CDR1 as SGHRS and CDR2 as YFSETQ. The CDR3 DNA sequence: TGCGCCAGCAGCTTGTTGACTAGCGGGGGGGCTTTGGATACGCAGTATTTT. This sequence encodes CASSLLTSGGALDTQYF.

The table lists this clone with a few counts. The rearrangement uses TRBV9 and TRBJ2-3, with D possibly TRBD1 on 5 matching bases. With 4 bases removed from V and 0 bases from J, the gap between germline ends came to 15 bases. The CDR3 is 16 residues long. In germline, CDR1 is SGDLS, CDR2 YYNGEE. The CDR3 protein is CASSPGASSSTDTQYF. The DNA of the CDR3 is TGTGCCAGCAGCCCTGGGGCCTCATCGAGCACAGATACGCAGTATTTT.

This clone was seen a handful of times. The rearrangement joins TRBV19 to TRBJ1-3, with D unclear. Germline V CDR1 and CDR2: LNHDA, SQIVND (reference sequence). The V gene lost 5 bases and the J gene lost 2 bases, with 10 bases spanning the gap. CDR3 length: 14 amino acids. The CDR3 here is CASSGGATGNTIYF. In nucleotides, the CDR3 is TGTGCCAGTAGTGGAGGAGCGACTGGAAACACCATATATTTT.

A few counts support this clone. The chain is built from TRBV29-1 and TRBJ1-1, with D perhaps matching TRBD1 (5 bases). This CDR3 has 11 residues. Trimming took off 7 bases at V and 1 base at J, with 7 bases between the two ends. The germline V gene has CDR1 SQVTM and CDR2 ANQGSEA. The CDR3 bases are TGCAGCGCCACAGGGAACACTGAAGCTTTCTTT. Translated: CSATGNTEAFF. Full variable domain (remainder filled in from reference TRBV29-1 and TRBJ1-1): SAVISQKPSRDICQRGTSLTIQCQVDSQVTMMFWYRQQPGQSLTLIATANQGSEATYESGFVIDKFPISRPNLTFSTLTVSNMSPEDSSIYLCSATGNTEAFFGQGTRLTVV.

Concerning this clone itself: The sample has other DNA sequences that encode this CDR3 too. The chain has TRBV4-1 and TRBJ1-4; D ambiguous. V dropped 1 base and J dropped 4 bases, with 13 bases sitting between them. Germline CDR1 reads MGHRA; CDR2 reads YSYEKL. This CDR3 is 16 amino acids long. The CDR3 DNA reads as TGCGCCAGCAGCCAAGTATCAGGCCAGTTTAATGAAAAACTGTTTTTT. The encoded protein is CASSQVSGQFNEKLFF.

The chain joins TRBV6-1 to TRBJ2-7; 8 nucleotides match TRBD2. This CDR3 contains 13 residues. CDR1 and CDR2 from the germline V gene are MNHNS and SASEGT. Losses at the gene ends were 6 bases for V and 5 bases for J; bases not matched to a gene: 6. In nucleotides, the CDR3 is TGTGCCAGCAGGGGCGGGGGGCCCCACGAGCAGTACTTC. This translates into CASRGGGPHEQYF.